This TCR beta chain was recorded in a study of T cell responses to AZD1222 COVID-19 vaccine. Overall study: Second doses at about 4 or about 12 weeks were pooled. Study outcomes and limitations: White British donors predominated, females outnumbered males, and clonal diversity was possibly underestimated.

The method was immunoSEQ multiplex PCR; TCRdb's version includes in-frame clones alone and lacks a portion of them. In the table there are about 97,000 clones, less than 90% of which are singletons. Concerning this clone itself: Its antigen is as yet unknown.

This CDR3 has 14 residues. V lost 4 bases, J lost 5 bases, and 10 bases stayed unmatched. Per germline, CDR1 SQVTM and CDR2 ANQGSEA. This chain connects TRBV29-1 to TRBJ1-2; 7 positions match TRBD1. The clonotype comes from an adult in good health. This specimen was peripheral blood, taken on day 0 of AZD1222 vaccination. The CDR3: CSVGGPGQAYGYTF. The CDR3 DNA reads TGCAGCGTTGGGGGGCCTGGACAGGCTTATGGCTACACCTTC.